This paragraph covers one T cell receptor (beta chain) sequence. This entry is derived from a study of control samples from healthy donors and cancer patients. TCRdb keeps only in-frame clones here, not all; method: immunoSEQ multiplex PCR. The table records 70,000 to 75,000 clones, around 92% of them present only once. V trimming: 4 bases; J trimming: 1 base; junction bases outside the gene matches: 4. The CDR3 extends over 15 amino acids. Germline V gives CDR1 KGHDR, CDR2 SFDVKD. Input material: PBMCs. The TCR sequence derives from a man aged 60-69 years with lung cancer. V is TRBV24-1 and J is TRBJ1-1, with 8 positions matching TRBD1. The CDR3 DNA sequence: TGTGCCACCAGTGACTCCGGGACAGGGAACACTGAAGCTTTCTTT. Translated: CATSDSGTGNTEAFF.